This T cell receptor (beta chain) emerged from a study of shared clonotypes between healthy human individuals. Whole-study findings and limits: Deeper or shallower sequencing was expected to change how clonotypes are shared among donors. Naive subsets generally exceeded memory subsets in estimated richness.

Germline CDR1 is MGHRA and CDR2 is YSYEKL. V was shortened by 4 bases and J by 0 bases, with 13 bases between the two germline ends. This CDR3 comprises 16 residues. Across several immunoSEQ plates, the genomic DNA of each subset was split evenly. Produced via immunoSEQ multiplex PCR; TCRdb's table is partial and in-frame only. This sample has hundreds of thousands of clones, with around 96% found just once. Points on this clone: Antigen unknown.

The naive CD8 subset, CD45RO-negative cells positively selected for CCR7, excluded terminally differentiated effector memory CD45RA+ cells. This sequence was found in a woman aged 25 to 39 in good health. Material for sequencing was naive CD8+ T cells sorted from blood. This chain uses TRBV4-1 with TRBJ1-5, with D perhaps TRBD1 (6 bases). CDR3 nucleotide sequence: TGCGCCAGCAGCCCAAAGGGGGACGGTAGCAATCAGCCCCAGCATTTT. Translation: CASSPKGDGSNQPQHF.